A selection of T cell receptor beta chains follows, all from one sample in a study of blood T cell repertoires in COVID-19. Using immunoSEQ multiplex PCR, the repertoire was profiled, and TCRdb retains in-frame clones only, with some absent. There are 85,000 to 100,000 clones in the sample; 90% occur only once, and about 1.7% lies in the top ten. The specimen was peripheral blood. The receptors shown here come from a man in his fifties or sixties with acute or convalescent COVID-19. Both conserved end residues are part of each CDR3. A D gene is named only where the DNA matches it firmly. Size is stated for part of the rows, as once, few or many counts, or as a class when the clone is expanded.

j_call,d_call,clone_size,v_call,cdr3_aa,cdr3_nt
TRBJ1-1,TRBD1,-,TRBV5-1,CASSLNTGGDTEAFF,TGCGCCAGCAGCTTGAACACAGGGGGGGACACTGAAGCTTTCTTT
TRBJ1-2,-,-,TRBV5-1,CASSLAGSYGYTF,TGCGCCAGCAGCTTGGCGGGTTCCTATGGCTACACCTTC
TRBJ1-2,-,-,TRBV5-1,CASSLEGQGMSGYTF,TGCGCCAGCAGCTTGGAAGGGCAGGGAATGAGTGGCTACACCTTC
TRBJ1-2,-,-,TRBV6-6,CATPGRSNYGYTF,TGTGCCACCCCCGGGAGGTCTAACTATGGCTACACCTTC
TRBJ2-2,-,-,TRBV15,CATSRDAPAASTGELFF,TGTGCCACCAGCAGAGATGCCCCCGCGGCTAGCACCGGGGAGCTGTTTTTT
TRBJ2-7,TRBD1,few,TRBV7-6,CASSSTPGQGVGEQYF,TGTGCCAGCAGCTCAACTCCGGGACAGGGGGTGGGGGAGCAGTACTTC
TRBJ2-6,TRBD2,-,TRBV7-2,CASSFSGGAGANVLTF,TGTGCCAGCAGCTTTAGCGGGGGGGCTGGGGCCAACGTCCTGACTTTC
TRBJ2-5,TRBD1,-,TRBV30,CAWSVGSAGGRETQYF,TGTGCCTGGAGTGTAGGGTCGGCAGGGGGCCGTGAGACCCAGTACTTC
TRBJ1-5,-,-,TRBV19,CASSPRTANSNQPQHF,TGTGCCAGTAGTCCTCGGACAGCAAATAGCAATCAGCCCCAGCATTTT
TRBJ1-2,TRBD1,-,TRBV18,CASSPPGGGYTF,TGTGCCAGCTCACCACCAGGGGGCGGCTACACCTTC
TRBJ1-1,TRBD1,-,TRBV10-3,CAISELNRGVSTEAFF,TGTGCCATCAGTGAGTTGAACAGGGGAGTGAGCACTGAAGCTTTCTTT
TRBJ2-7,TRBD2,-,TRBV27,CASRPWIAGGPGTYEQYF,TGTGCCAGCCGACCATGGATAGCGGGGGGGCCGGGCACCTACGAGCAGTACTTC
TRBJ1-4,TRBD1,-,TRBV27,CASSSTGAYYEKLFF,TGTGCCAGCAGTTCGACAGGGGCTTACTATGAAAAACTGTTTTTT
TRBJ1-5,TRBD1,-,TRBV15,CATSRSFDRALNQPQHF,TGTGCCACCAGCAGATCATTCGACAGGGCTCTCAATCAGCCCCAGCATTTT
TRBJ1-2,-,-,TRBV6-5,CASSYSAADPYYGYTF,TGTGCCAGCAGTTACTCCGCAGCGGACCCGTACTATGGCTACACCTTC
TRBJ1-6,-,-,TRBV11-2,CASSPWRGNNSPLHF,TGTGCCAGCAGCCCGTGGCGGGGCAATAATTCACCCCTCCACTTT
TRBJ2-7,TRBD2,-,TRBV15,CATSRDLSGGYEQYF,TGTGCCACCAGCAGAGATCTTAGCGGGGGCTACGAGCAGTACTTC
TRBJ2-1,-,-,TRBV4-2,CASSIQGSSYNEQFF,TGTGCCAGCAGCATACAGGGTAGCTCCTACAATGAGCAGTTCTTC
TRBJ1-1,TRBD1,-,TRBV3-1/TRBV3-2,CASSQRAGGTEAFF,TGTGCCAGCAGCCAACGGGCAGGGGGAACTGAAGCTTTCTTT
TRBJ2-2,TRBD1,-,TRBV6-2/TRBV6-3,CASSSGTGPTGELFF,TGTGCCAGCAGTTCTGGGACAGGGCCGACCGGGGAGCTGTTTTTT
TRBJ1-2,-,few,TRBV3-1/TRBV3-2,CASSQEGGVGGYTF,TGTGCCAGCAGCCAAGAAGGAGGGGTCGGTGGCTACACCTTC
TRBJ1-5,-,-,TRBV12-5,CASGSGFGGNQPQHF,TGTGCTAGTGGTTCGGGGTTTGGCGGCAATCAGCCCCAGCATTTT
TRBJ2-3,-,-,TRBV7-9,CASSVGTSFYTDTQYF,TGTGCCAGCAGCGTCGGGACATCATTTTACACAGATACGCAGTATTTT
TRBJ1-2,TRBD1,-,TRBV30,CAWRKPFTGGGGYTF,TGTGCCTGGAGGAAGCCATTCACAGGGGGCGGCGGCTACACCTTC
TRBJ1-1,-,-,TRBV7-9,CASSTSGGRATEAFF,TGTGCCAGCAGCACCAGCGGTGGCAGAGCCACTGAAGCTTTCTTT
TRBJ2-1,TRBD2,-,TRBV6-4,CASSDYGGAYNEQFF,TGTGCCAGCAGTGACTACGGGGGGGCCTACAATGAGCAGTTCTTC
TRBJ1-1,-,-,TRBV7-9,CASSPRGSVNTEAFF,TGTGCCAGCAGCCCAAGGGGGTCGGTGAACACTGAAGCTTTCTTT
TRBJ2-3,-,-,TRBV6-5,CASTRAGGWTDTQYF,TGTGCCAGCACGAGGGCGGGTGGGTGGACAGATACGCAGTATTTT
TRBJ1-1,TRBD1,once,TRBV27,CASSLDRGKWNTEAFF,TGTGCCAGCAGTCTCGACAGGGGGAAATGGAACACTGAAGCTTTCTTT
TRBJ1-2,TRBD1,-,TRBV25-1,CASSGRQGSPFYGYTF,TGTGCCAGCAGTGGGAGACAGGGATCACCTTTCTATGGCTACACCTTC
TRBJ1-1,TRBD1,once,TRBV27,CASGQTGSTEAFF,TGTGCCAGCGGCCAGACAGGGAGCACTGAAGCTTTCTTT
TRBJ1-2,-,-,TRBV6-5,CASSYDGSYGYTF,TGTGCCAGCAGTTACGACGGGAGCTATGGCTACACCTTC
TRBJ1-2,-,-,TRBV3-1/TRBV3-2,CASSQDLAGYGYTF,TGTGCCAGCAGCCAAGATCTCGCCGGGTATGGCTACACCTTC
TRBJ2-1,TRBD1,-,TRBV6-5,CASSSRQGSYNEQFF,TGTGCCAGCAGTTCCCGACAGGGGTCCTACAATGAGCAGTTCTTC
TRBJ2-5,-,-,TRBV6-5,CASNRDNQETQYF,TGTGCCAGCAACCGTGACAACCAAGAGACCCAGTACTTC
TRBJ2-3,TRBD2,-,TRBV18,CASSPASPGRADTQYF,TGTGCCAGCTCACCAGCTTCTCCAGGGAGGGCAGATACGCAGTATTTT
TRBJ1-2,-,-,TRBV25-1,CASSEETVYGYTF,TGTGCCAGCAGTGAGGAGACAGTCTATGGCTACACCTTC
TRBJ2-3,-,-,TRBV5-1,CASSAGQGGMDTQYF,TGCGCCAGCAGCGCAGGACAGGGAGGGATGGATACGCAGTATTTT
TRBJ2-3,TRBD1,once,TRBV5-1,CASSLAGTTGGTDTQYF,TGCGCCAGCAGCTTGGCAGGGACCACAGGGGGCACAGATACGCAGTATTTT
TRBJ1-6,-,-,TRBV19,CASSISQNNSPLHF,TGTGCCAGTAGTATTAGCCAGAATAATTCACCCCTCCACTTT
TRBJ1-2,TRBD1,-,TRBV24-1,CATRGGRLFGYTF,TGTGCCACCAGAGGGGGCAGATTGTTTGGCTACACCTTC
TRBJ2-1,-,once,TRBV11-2,CASSRGAGRGEQFF,TGTGCCAGCAGCCGGGGGGCAGGGCGAGGTGAGCAGTTCTTC
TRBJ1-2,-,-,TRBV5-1,CASSLGLGGIYGYTF,TGCGCCAGCAGCTTGGGTTTGGGAGGAATCTATGGCTACACCTTC
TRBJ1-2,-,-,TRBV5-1,CASSSGGAVNYGYTF,TGCGCCAGCAGCTCGGGAGGGGCCGTTAACTATGGCTACACCTTC
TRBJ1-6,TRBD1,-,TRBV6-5,CASRVDRENSPLHF,TGTGCCAGCAGAGTGGACAGGGAAAATTCACCCCTCCACTTT